These T cell receptor beta chains were read from a single sample in a study of vaccination and CD4 T cells after COVID-19. These TCRs are of unknown antigen specificity. One entry per CDR3 protein, called by TCRdb with MiXCR from the PCR reads. The sample includes about 19,000 distinct CDR3 sequences, about 80% of them seen just once. The starting material was CD4+ T cells from blood, cultured in vitro, obtained after SARS-CoV-2 vaccination. The receptor source for this set is a human donor who received a COVID-19 vaccine. CDR3s include the opening cysteine and the closing phenylalanine or tryptophan. The D gene is left open where the match is weak. Clone size is given for some rows only: seen once, a few or many times, or a class if the clone is expanded.

cdr3_aa: CASSDSETGARDTQYF; cdr3_nt: TGTGCCAGCAGTGACTCTGAGACAGGGGCACGGGATACGCAGTATTTT; d_call: TRBD1; cdr3_length: 16; v_call: TRBV6-4; clone_size: .; j_call: TRBJ2-3
cdr3_aa: CASSVANHQEAQYF; cdr3_nt: TGTGCCAGCAGTGTCGCAAACCACCAAGAGGCCCAGTACTTC; d_call: .; cdr3_length: 14; v_call: TRBV2; clone_size: .; j_call: TRBJ2-5
cdr3_aa: CASSYLFEKETQYF; cdr3_nt: TGTGCCAGCAGTTACCTTTTTGAAAAAGAGACCCAGTACTTC; d_call: .; cdr3_length: 14; v_call: TRBV6-5; clone_size: few; j_call: TRBJ2-5
cdr3_aa: CASSPGQLNYGYTF; cdr3_nt: TGTGCCAGCAGCCCGGGACAACTTAACTATGGCTACACCTTC; d_call: .; cdr3_length: 14; v_call: TRBV7-2; clone_size: .; j_call: TRBJ1-2
cdr3_aa: CASSSLRDRSKSSTDTQYF; cdr3_nt: TGTGCCAGCAGCAGTCTCCGGGACAGAAGTAAATCTAGCACAGATACGCAGTATTTT; d_call: TRBD1; cdr3_length: 19; v_call: TRBV7-2; clone_size: few; j_call: TRBJ2-3
cdr3_aa: CASSSGFNQPQHF; cdr3_nt: TGTGCCAGTAGTTCCGGGTTTAATCAGCCCCAGCATTTT; d_call: .; cdr3_length: 13; v_call: TRBV19; clone_size: .; j_call: TRBJ1-5
cdr3_aa: CSAGRSGGALGETQYF; cdr3_nt: TGCAGTGCCGGGAGAAGCGGGGGGGCTCTGGGGGAGACCCAGTACTTC; d_call: TRBD2; cdr3_length: 16; v_call: TRBV20-1; clone_size: .; j_call: TRBJ2-5
cdr3_aa: CSAPGLVGNEQFF; cdr3_nt: TGCAGTGCCCCGGGACTAGTAGGTAATGAGCAGTTCTTC; d_call: TRBD2; cdr3_length: 13; v_call: TRBV20-1; clone_size: .; j_call: TRBJ2-1
cdr3_aa: CSASGGDGNIQYF; cdr3_nt: TGCAGTGCTAGTGGGGGAGATGGGAACATTCAGTACTTC; d_call: .; cdr3_length: 13; v_call: TRBV20-1; clone_size: .; j_call: TRBJ2-4
cdr3_aa: CSARGSGRDTQYF; cdr3_nt: TGCAGTGCTAGAGGTTCGGGCCGCGATACGCAGTATTTT; d_call: .; cdr3_length: 13; v_call: TRBV20-1; clone_size: few; j_call: TRBJ2-3
cdr3_aa: CASKGTSGGAYEQYF; cdr3_nt: TGTGCCAGTAAGGGTACTAGCGGGGGTGCCTACGAGCAGTACTTC; d_call: TRBD2; cdr3_length: 15; v_call: TRBV2; clone_size: .; j_call: TRBJ2-7
cdr3_aa: CASSDGQPNTEAFF; cdr3_nt: TGCGCCAGCAGCGATGGGCAGCCTAACACTGAAGCTTTCTTT; d_call: .; cdr3_length: 14; v_call: TRBV5-1; clone_size: .; j_call: TRBJ1-1
cdr3_aa: CASSLSLYSNQPQHF; cdr3_nt: TGTGCCAGCAGTTTATCTCTTTATAGCAATCAGCCCCAGCATTTT; d_call: .; cdr3_length: 15; v_call: TRBV27; clone_size: few; j_call: TRBJ1-5
cdr3_aa: CASSPTGGGNSPLHF; cdr3_nt: TGTGCCAGCAGTCCCACAGGGGGCGGTAATTCACCCCTCCACTTT; d_call: TRBD1; cdr3_length: 15; v_call: TRBV6-1; clone_size: .; j_call: TRBJ1-6
cdr3_aa: CASSPGQGNYGYTF; cdr3_nt: TGTGCCAGCAGTCCGGGACAGGGGAATTATGGCTACACCTTC; d_call: TRBD1; cdr3_length: 14; v_call: TRBV25-1; clone_size: .; j_call: TRBJ1-2
cdr3_aa: CASSVGANTEAFF; cdr3_nt: TGTGCCAGCAGTGTCGGAGCGAACACTGAAGCTTTCTTT; d_call: .; cdr3_length: 13; v_call: TRBV2; clone_size: .; j_call: TRBJ1-1
cdr3_aa: CATKTLSSYEQYF; cdr3_nt: TGTGCCACCAAGACGTTGAGCTCCTACGAGCAGTACTTC; d_call: .; cdr3_length: 13; v_call: TRBV6-1; clone_size: .; j_call: TRBJ2-7
cdr3_aa: CASRQGDYGYTF; cdr3_nt: TGTGCCAGCAGACAGGGCGACTATGGCTACACCTTC; d_call: .; cdr3_length: 12; v_call: TRBV6-2/TRBV6-3; clone_size: .; j_call: TRBJ1-2